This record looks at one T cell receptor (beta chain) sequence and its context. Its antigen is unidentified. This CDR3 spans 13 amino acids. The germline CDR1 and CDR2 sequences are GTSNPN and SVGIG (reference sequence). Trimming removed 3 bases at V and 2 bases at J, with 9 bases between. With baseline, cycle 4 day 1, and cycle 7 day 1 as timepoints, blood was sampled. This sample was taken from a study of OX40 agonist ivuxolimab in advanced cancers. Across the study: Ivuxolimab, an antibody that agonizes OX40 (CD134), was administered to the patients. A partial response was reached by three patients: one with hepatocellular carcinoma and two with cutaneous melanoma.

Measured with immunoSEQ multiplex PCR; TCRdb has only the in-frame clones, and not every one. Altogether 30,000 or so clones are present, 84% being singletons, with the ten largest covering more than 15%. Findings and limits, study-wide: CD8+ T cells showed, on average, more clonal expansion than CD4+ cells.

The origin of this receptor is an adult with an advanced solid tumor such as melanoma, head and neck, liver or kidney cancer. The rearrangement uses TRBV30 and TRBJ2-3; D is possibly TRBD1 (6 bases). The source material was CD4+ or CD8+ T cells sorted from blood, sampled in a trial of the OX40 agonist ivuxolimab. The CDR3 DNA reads TGTGCCTGGAGCATGGGGGCCACAGATACGCAGTATTTT. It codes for CAWSMGATDTQYF.